A selection of T cell receptor beta chains follows, all from one sample in a study of blood T cell repertoires in COVID-19. The protocol was immunoSEQ multiplex PCR, while the TCRdb copy is restricted to in-frame clones and leaves out a portion. Among tens of thousands of clones, about four fifths were seen once, and the ten largest hold 4% to 6%. Sequenced: peripheral blood. Source of these receptors: a man aged 80 or over with COVID-19, enrolled during active disease. Each CDR3 is given without its conserved first and last residue.

v_gene	CDR3aa
TRBV27	ASSSTGGGDGYT
TRBV2	ASSQGDRVVYNEQF
TRBV7-6	ASSIRGGMNTEAF
TRBV6-5	ASSYSTYGNTIY
TRBV5-1	ASSLDGGRNYEQY
TRBV6-2/TRBV6-3	ASSYSTGQLLYSNQPQH
TRBV5-1	ASFPGQGATDTQY
TRBV19	ASSGAGGSGGETQY
TRBV2	ASRGPLRDRVNSPLH
TRBV14	ASSQVGGQPQH
TRBV27	ASGHGQGETQY
TRBV27	ASRSGVRETQY
TRBV18	ASSPQIMNTEAF
TRBV3-1/TRBV3-2	ASSLLREGYT
TRBV28	ASSLAGQGNTEAF
TRBV10-1	ASSEWTTHGEQF
TRBV6-5	ASSPRSHQSYEQY
TRBV5-6	ASSLGRNSPLH
TRBV9	ASSIGTSGSYEQY
TRBV10-3	AISGVADSQL
TRBV18	ASSPGQRDEQY
TRBV5-1	ASSLSRGRTDTQY
TRBV5-1	ASTSGTGVHEQY
TRBV7-7	ASSLLPRGTGANVLT
TRBV6-2/TRBV6-3	ASSFRGSGNTIY
TRBV5-4	ASSTTSGYTDTQY
TRBV3-1/TRBV3-2	ASSTWTSGQQY
TRBV6-1	ASSEGLYSGNTIY
TRBV4-3	ASSQGDRWFNEKLF
TRBV10-3	AISEPQGAGNTGELF
TRBV7-3	ASSSGGMGETQY